This is a list of T cell receptor beta chains from one sample in a study of OX40 agonist ivuxolimab in advanced cancers. Produced via immunoSEQ multiplex PCR; TCRdb's table is partial and in-frame only. The sample consists of tens of thousands of clones, around 86% of them appearing once. The input for sequencing was CD4+ or CD8+ T cells sorted from blood, taken in a trial of the OX40 agonist ivuxolimab. Receptors originate from an adult with an advanced solid tumor such as melanoma, head and neck, liver or kidney cancer. CDR3s include the opening cysteine and the closing phenylalanine or tryptophan. The order of the fields is V gene, J gene, D gene, clone size, CDR3 DNA, CDR3 protein. D genes are given only for firm matches. Expanded clones are given a class, and other clones once, few, many or no size at all.

TRBV10-3	TRBJ2-2	-	-	TGTGCCATCAGGGAAGGTTTAGGTTCTGACACCGGGGAGCTGTTTTTT	CAIREGLGSDTGELFF
TRBV5-8	TRBJ2-7	TRBD1	-	TGTGCCAGCAGCCCGGCCCTACCAGGGGGCTCCTACGAGCAGTACTTC	CASSPALPGGSYEQYF
TRBV7-2	TRBJ1-1	TRBD1	-	TGTGCCAGCAGCTTATCAACAGGGGTAGGGAACACTGAAGCTTTCTTT	CASSLSTGVGNTEAFF
TRBV5-1	TRBJ2-3	-	-	TGCGCCAGCAGCCTGAGGTACAGGGGTGGAGGGGGCACAGATACGCAGTATTTT	CASSLRYRGGGGTDTQYF
TRBV5-1	TRBJ2-2	-	-	TGCGCCAGCAGCGGCGGGACCCGTCCCGGGGAGCTGTTTTTT	CASSGGTRPGELFF
TRBV7-2	TRBJ2-3	TRBD2	-	TGTGCCAGCAGCCCAAGGGGCGGGAGGGGCACAGATACGCAGTATTTT	CASSPRGGRGTDTQYF
TRBV7-3	TRBJ2-5	-	-	TGTGCCAGCAGCCTACGCTCACTGGGGGCGGGAGAGACCCAGTACTTC	CASSLRSLGAGETQYF
TRBV20-1	TRBJ2-7	-	-	TGCAGTGCTCCCCTAGCCTACGAGCAGTACTTC	CSAPLAYEQYF
TRBV29-1	TRBJ1-2	-	-	TGCAGCGTTGGACAGGTGGGGACGTGGGGCTACACCTTC	CSVGQVGTWGYTF
TRBV7-2	TRBJ2-1	TRBD2	-	TGTGCCAGCAGCTTAGGGACTAGAGTATGGGAGCAGTTCTTC	CASSLGTRVWEQFF
TRBV19	TRBJ2-1	TRBD2	-	TGTGCCAGTAGTTGGCTAGCGGGGGGCCAAGAGCAGTTCTTC	CASSWLAGGQEQFF
TRBV10-3	TRBJ2-2	-	-	TGTGCCATCAGTGGCGGATCGCCTAACACCGGGGAGCTGTTTTTT	CAISGGSPNTGELFF
TRBV9	TRBJ1-1	TRBD1	few	TGTGCCAGCAGCGCGAGACAGGGGGCGGGCACTGAAGCTTTCTTT	CASSARQGAGTEAFF
TRBV19	TRBJ1-5	TRBD1	-	TGTGCCAGTGGGGGGGACAGGGGGCTACGTAGCAATCAGCCCCAGCATTTT	CASGGDRGLRSNQPQHF
TRBV5-1	TRBJ1-5	-	-	TGCGCCAGCAGCTTGACAGGGCTGGATCAGCCCCAGCATTTT	CASSLTGLDQPQHF
TRBV5-4	TRBJ2-1	TRBD1	-	TGTGCCAGCAGCTTAAGGACAGGGAGGAATGAGCAGTTCTTC	CASSLRTGRNEQFF
TRBV4-3	TRBJ1-2	TRBD1	-	TGCGCCAGCAGTCTATTAACAGGGGCGAACAATTATGGCTACACCTTC	CASSLLTGANNYGYTF
TRBV11-1	TRBJ2-5	-	once	TGTGCCAGCAGCCCCAGAGGGGGAGGCCCCCAAGAGACCCAGTACTTC	CASSPRGGGPQETQYF
TRBV6-6	TRBJ2-7	TRBD2	once	TGTGCCAGCAGCCTAGCGGATAGCTCCTACGAGCAGTACTTC	CASSLADSSYEQYF
TRBV7-2	TRBJ1-3	-	-	TGTGCCAGCAGCCCAAAGGTCGGAAACACCATATATTTT	CASSPKVGNTIYF
TRBV5-1	TRBJ1-4	TRBD1	-	TGCGCCAGCAGCTTGGGGACGCGGGACAGCCGTAAACTGTTTTTT	CASSLGTRDSRKLFF
TRBV7-8	TRBJ2-2	TRBD2	-	TGTGCCAGCAGACCTAGGACTAGCGGGGGGAACACCGGGGAGCTGTTTTTT	CASRPRTSGGNTGELFF
TRBV18	TRBJ1-5	TRBD1	-	TGTGCCAGCTCACCACAGGGGGCTAGCAATCAGCCCCAGCATTTT	CASSPQGASNQPQHF
TRBV9	TRBJ2-1	-	-	TGTGCCAGCAGCCCGAGACAGGGAGGGACCCACAATGAGCAGTTCTTC	CASSPRQGGTHNEQFF
TRBV18	TRBJ1-1	-	-	TGTGCCAGCTCACCGCAGGGTGGAAACACTGAAGCTTTCTTT	CASSPQGGNTEAFF
TRBV7-8	TRBJ1-3	-	-	TGTGCCAGCAGCTTAGGACAGATCTCTGGAAACACCATATATTTT	CASSLGQISGNTIYF
TRBV7-8	TRBJ1-2	-	once	TGTGCCAGCAGCTTAGGTTTGATAAACTATGGCTACACCTTC	CASSLGLINYGYTF
TRBV7-2	TRBJ1-2	-	few	TGTGCCAGCAGCTTAGAGGGCTGGGTGGCGGGCTACACCTTC	CASSLEGWVAGYTF
TRBV28	TRBJ2-5	TRBD2	-	TGTGCCAGCAGTTCATCACAGCGGGGTGAGTCGGAGACCCAGTACTTC	CASSSSQRGESETQYF
TRBV6-5	TRBJ1-1	-	-	TGTGCCAGCTTTTCGTCGGGAACTGAAGCTTTCTTT	CASFSSGTEAFF
TRBV6-1	TRBJ1-2	-	-	TGTGCCAGCAGCTTAGGGGGAAGCGACTATGGCTACACCTTC	CASSLGGSDYGYTF
TRBV5-4	TRBJ2-3	TRBD2	-	TGTGCCAGCAGCTTGGCTAGCGGGGGGGATACGCAGTATTTT	CASSLASGGDTQYF
TRBV10-3	TRBJ2-2	TRBD1	few	TGTGCCACCGGGACAGCGAACACCGGGGAGCTGTTTTTT	CATGTANTGELFF
TRBV5-1	TRBJ1-1	-	-	TGCGCCAGCAGCTCCTCCCTTGGATGGGAGAACACTGAAGCTTTCTTT	CASSSSLGWENTEAFF
TRBV12-5	TRBJ1-5	-	-	TGTGCTAGTGGTTTGGACCCGAACCAGCCCCAGCATTTT	CASGLDPNQPQHF
TRBV6-4	TRBJ2-1	TRBD2	few	TGTGCCAGCAGTGGGACTAGCGGGGGGGCCAATGAGCAGTTCTTC	CASSGTSGGANEQFF
TRBV19	TRBJ2-7	-	-	TGTGCCAGTAGTATCAGGGATTTTACCTACGAGCAGTACTTC	CASSIRDFTYEQYF